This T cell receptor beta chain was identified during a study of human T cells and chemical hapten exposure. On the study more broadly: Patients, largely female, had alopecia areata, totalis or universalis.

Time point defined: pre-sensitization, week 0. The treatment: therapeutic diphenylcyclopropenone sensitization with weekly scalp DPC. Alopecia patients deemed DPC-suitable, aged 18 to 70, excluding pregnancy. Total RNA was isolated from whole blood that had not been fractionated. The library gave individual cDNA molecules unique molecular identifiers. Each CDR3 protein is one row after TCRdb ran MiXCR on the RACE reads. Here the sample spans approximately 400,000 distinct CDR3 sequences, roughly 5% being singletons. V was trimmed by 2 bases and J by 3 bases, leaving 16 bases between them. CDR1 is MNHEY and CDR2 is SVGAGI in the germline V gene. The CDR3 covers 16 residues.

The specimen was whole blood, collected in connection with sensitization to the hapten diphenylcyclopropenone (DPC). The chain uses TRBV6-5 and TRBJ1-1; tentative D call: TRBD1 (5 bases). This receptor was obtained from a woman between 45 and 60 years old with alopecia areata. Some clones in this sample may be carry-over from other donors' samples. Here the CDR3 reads CASSYRRGPGHTEAFF. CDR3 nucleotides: TGTGCCAGCAGTTACAGGAGGGGACCCGGCCACACTGAAGCTTTCTTT.